This section outlines one T cell receptor (beta chain) sequence together with its context. This clonotype appeared many times. There is no known antigen for this receptor. Per-base quality was not reported, and no clone a single base away is much larger than it. This record comes from a study of glioma-infiltrating T cells (TCRdb year 2016). For the study in its entirety: Sequencing of TCR alpha- and beta-chain repertoires was performed on glioma tissue, on non-neoplastic brain tissue, and on matched peripheral blood mononuclear cells. Three low-grade glioma patients, 7 or 8 primary glioblastoma patients and three non-glioma patients contributing non-neoplastic brain tissue were included in the paired cohort. To measure divergence between tissue and blood T-cell populations, each tissue-infiltrating repertoire was compared with the peripheral blood repertoire of the same patient.

The iRepertoire nested amplicon-rescue multiplex PCR (arm-PCR) platform was used to amplify TCR alpha and beta CDR3 regions from RNA. The input for one-step reverse transcription and amplification was 100-400 ng of either tissue mRNA or PBMC total RNA. Following bead purification, Illumina adapters were added through a secondary multiplex PCR, and the libraries were then gel-purified between 200 and 400 bp. Internal 6-nucleotide barcodes were carried by the libraries and were used for demultiplexing. Sequencing of the libraries was done on an Illumina MiSeq using 2x220 or 2x250 nucleotide paired-end reads. The source study handled its data this way. Paired reads were merged using FLASH 1.2.11 and aligned with BWA-MEM to the GRCh37 human genome, and TRA and TRB reads were then extracted. For V and J assignment, an IMGT-derived reference of cassette sequences and CDR3 motifs that included pseudogenes was used. Reads were translated in three frames, and productive CDR3s were defined as those with a C...FGXG motif and no stop codons. Unique combinations of V-J cassette pair and CDR3 amino acid sequence were defined as clonotypes. Filtering of reads was based on Hamming distance, with the threshold set by the sequence error rate of each sample in mapped regions. TCRdb's own reprocessing of the public reads used fastp at Q25 and MiXCR and kept productive beta chains. CDR3 protein duplicates are merged, each entry listing the most common genes and DNA. V and J calls and clone size were set by TCRdb, not the authors. In all, the sample holds approximately 120,000 distinct CDR3 sequences, and 20% to 25% of those were seen once. The top ten hold approximately 16% of the sample.

The paper as a whole reports these results and caveats: VJ-independent divergence between tissue and blood was lower than expected in non-neoplastic patients but higher than expected in all gliomas, particularly low-grade gliomas. Only a very small number of CDR3 sequences turned up in both tissue and blood, a result put down to high CDR3 diversity combined with limited sampling. Group comparisons rested on small numbers: three non-neoplastic, three low-grade glioma and roughly 8 glioblastoma patients.

This clonotype originated in a human donor with low-grade glioma or glioblastoma, undergoing nonglioma brain surgery, or in good health (not recorded which). Sequencing was carried out using glioma tissue, nonneoplastic brain tissue, or PBMCs (not recorded which).

The DNA sequence is TGTGCCAGCAGTGAAGCCCAGGCCCAGGACGAGCAGTACTTC. This is translated as CASSEAQAQDEQYF. The V and J genes are TRBV2 and TRBJ2-7; no D gene is confidently identified. CDR1 SNHLY and CDR2 FYNNEI were looked up in the germline V gene. V loses 0 bases, J loses 5 bases, and the germline ends lie 11 bases apart. Spanning cysteine to phenylalanine, the CDR3 consists of 14 amino acids. CDR3 DNA only is kept here, 42 bases in frame from base 1.